What follows are 21 T cell receptor beta chains derived from one specimen sequenced in a study of T-cell memory formation after mild COVID-19. A single record per CDR3 protein comes from TCRdb applying MiXCR to the 5' RACE reads. The sample includes under 300,000 distinct CDR3 sequences, around 17% of them seen just once. Sequencing was done on a sample of PBMCs or a T cell subset sorted from them (not recorded which). The source of these receptors is a man between 18 and 29 years old who had mild COVID-19 (a few samples of this study predate the infection). Cell type and time point are not known.

The table lists this clonotype with a few counts. The chain joins TRBV4-1 to TRBJ2-3; 13 bases are shared with TRBD2. The CDR3 is 17 residues long. With 5 bases clipped from V and 4 bases from J, the junction kept 9 bases outside the gene matches. Germline V lookup: CDR1 MGHRA, CDR2 YSYEKL. The CDR3 reads CASSDSGTSGVADTQYF. The CDR3 DNA is TGCGCCAGCAGCGACTCCGGGACTAGCGGGGTCGCAGATACGCAGTATTTT.

This chain connects TRBV7-2 to TRBJ1-4; TRBD1 might be the D (5 bases). The CDR3 totals 15 residues. The germline CDR1 and CDR2 sequences are SGHTA and FQGNSA. Trimming took 3 bases from V and 7 from J, leaving 15 bases between them. This chain's CDR3 is CASSFTPGLFEKLFF. The CDR3 DNA reads as TGTGCCAGCAGCTTTACCCCAGGGTTATTTGAAAAACTGTTTTTT.

The chain carries TRBV9 and TRBJ2-1; a weak D match, TRBD2 (5 bases). The germline gives CDR1 SGDLS, CDR2 YYNGEE. The CDR3 totals 15 residues. Deletions cut 4 bases from V and 2 bases from J, with 13 bases between. This chain's CDR3 is CASSPEGGPYNEQFF. The DNA for the CDR3 is TGTGCCAGCAGCCCCGAGGGTGGTCCCTACAATGAGCAGTTCTTC.

V is TRBV20-1 and J is TRBJ1-2; maybe TRBD1 (6 bases). V lost 0 bases to trimming and J lost 5 bases, with 22 bases between them. The CDR3 totals 17 residues. CDR1 is DFQATT, CDR2 SNEGSKA, per germline (reference sequence). DNA for the CDR3: TGCAGTGCTAGAGATTCGGTATTAAGAGGGGGTACTTATGGCTACACCTTC. It is translated as CSARDSVLRGGTYGYTF.

The chain carries TRBV28 and TRBJ1-5, with D perhaps matching TRBD1 (6 bases). Germline loops: CDR1 MDHEN, CDR2 SYDVKM. The CDR3 contains 17 residues. Trimming took off 5 bases at V and 7 bases at J, with 24 bases between the two ends. The CDR3 DNA reads TGTGCCAGCAGTCTACGTCTGGGTGGGGGCGCGGGACAGCCCCAGCATTTT. It codes for CASSLRLGGGAGQPQHF. The full variable domain, completed using reference TRBV28 and TRBJ1-5, is DVKVTQSSRYLVKRTGEKVFLECVQDMDHENMFWYRQDPGLGLRLIYFSYDVKMKEKGDIPEGYSVSREKKERFSLILESASTNQTSMYLCASSLRLGGGAGQPQHFGDGTRLSIL.

This clonotype was detected a few times. This chain's CDR3 is CASSAQIGDRGYTF. Here the CDR3 DNA reads TGTGCCAGCAGTGCTCAGATAGGGGATAGAGGCTACACCTTC. The genes are TRBV12-3 or TRBV12-4 and TRBJ1-2; possible D gene TRBD1, 5 bases. This CDR3 is 14 amino acids long. With 5 bases removed from V and 8 bases from J, the gap between germline ends came to 18 bases.

This clonotype was observed a handful of times. The chain recombines TRBV6-2 or TRBV6-3 with TRBJ2-2; TRBD1 matches at 9 bases. CDR1 is MNHEY, CDR2 SVGEGT, per germline. The CDR3 is made up of 15 amino acids. Trimming cost V 4 bases and J 5 bases; bases outside gene matches: 5. CDR3 sequence reads: CASSSSGQGTGELFF. The DNA for the CDR3 is TGTGCCAGCAGTTCCTCTGGACAGGGGACCGGGGAGCTGTTTTTT.

The rearrangement joins TRBV10-3 to TRBJ2-7; possibly TRBD1 or TRBD2 for D (5 bases each). From germline, CDR1 is ENHRY and CDR2 SYGVKD. V was cut by 5 bases and J by 4 bases, with 12 bases left in between. The length of the CDR3 is 13 residues. Written as DNA, the CDR3 is TGTGCCATCAGTCGGGACCTTTTATACGAGCAGTACTTC. It yields the protein CAISRDLLYEQYF.

This clonotype was detected only once. The chain joins TRBV5-8 to TRBJ2-7; possibly TRBD2 for D (7 bases). The CDR3 runs to 13 residues. V was pared by 2 bases and J by 5 bases, with 11 bases between. Germline assignment: CDR1 SGHTS and CDR2 YDEGEE. The CDR3 nucleotides read TGTGCCAGCAGCTTACCGGGGGGCCACGAGCAGTACGTC. Translation gives CASSLPGGHEQYV.

A few counts support this clonotype. One end of the junction fails to match germline, which may point to a read error. The rearrangement links TRBV12-3 or TRBV12-4 to TRBJ2-2; 12 positions agree with TRBD2. The CDR3 covers 15 residues. CDR3 residues: CASSLAGGYPGELFF. The CDR3 DNA follows: TGTGCCAGCAGTCTAGCGGGGGGGTACCCCGGGGAGCTGTTTTTT.

As concerns this clonotype: A read error may explain this, as a much larger clone is one base away. Written as DNA, the CDR3 is TGTGCCAGCAGCCCGGGACAGAGCTATGGCTACACCTTC. Protein product: CASSPGQSYGYTF. This chain uses TRBV6-1 with TRBJ1-2; TRBD1 aligns across 7 bases. Losses at the gene ends were 6 bases for V and 4 bases for J; bases not matched to a gene: 5. The CDR3 has 13 residues. CDR1 is MNHNS and CDR2 is SASEGT in the germline V gene.

This sequence joins TRBV6-5 and TRBJ1-1; D is perhaps TRBD1 (5 bases). Trimming removed 6 bases at V and 5 bases at J, with 13 bases between. The CDR3 consists of 13 residues. Per the germline V gene, CDR1 is MNHEY and CDR2 is SVGAGI. CDR3 loop: CASSYRGKTEAFF. In nucleotides, the CDR3 is TGTGCCAGCAGCTACCGGGGCAAGACTGAAGCTTTCTTT.

V usage is TRBV7-3 and J usage is TRBJ1-1, with D possibly TRBD1 on 5 matching bases. Germline CDR1 is SGHTA and CDR2 is FQGTGA. This CDR3 has 15 residues. With 0 bases removed from V and 4 bases from J, the gap between germline ends came to 12 bases. The CDR3 bases are TGTGCCAGCAGCTTAACGTCGCGGGGCCTCACTGAAGCTTTCTTT. The encoded protein is CASSLTSRGLTEAFF.

J is TRBJ2-2 and V is TRBV4-2; D uncertain. The V gene lost 0 bases and the J gene lost 3 bases, with 5 bases spanning the gap. The length of the CDR3 is 14 residues. The germline CDR1 and CDR2 sequences are LGHNA and YNFKEQ. As DNA, the CDR3 is TGTGCCAGCAGCCAAGACTACGACACCGGGGAGCTGTTTTTT. This encodes CASSQDYDTGELFF.

The rearrangement uses TRBV12-3 or TRBV12-4 and TRBJ1-1; D ambiguous. V was trimmed by 5 bases and J by 1 base, leaving 11 bases between them. The CDR3 covers 14 residues. Here the CDR3 reads CASSPGGGNTEAFF. DNA for the CDR3: TGTGCCAGCAGTCCGGGTGGAGGGAACACTGAAGCTTTCTTT.

The chain has TRBV7-9 and TRBJ1-6, with D tentatively TRBD1 (6 bases). The CDR3 runs to 15 residues. With 1 base removed from V and 10 bases from J, the gap between germline ends came to 14 bases. CDR1 SEHNR and CDR2 FQNEAQ come from the germline V gene (reference sequence). In nucleotides, the CDR3 is TGTGCCAGCAGCTTAGTAGGGGGACCGCAATCACCCCTCCACTTT. Amino acids: CASSLVGGPQSPLHF.

This clonotype was counted ten times or more. V and J are TRBV29-1 and TRBJ2-7; tentative D call: TRBD1 (6 bases). Trimming cost V 7 bases and J 2 bases, with 12 bases left between them. Germline V gene data show CDR1 as SQVTM and CDR2 as ANQGSEA. The CDR3 extends over 12 amino acids. The CDR3 loop is CSGGQLTYEQYV. In nucleotides, the CDR3 is TGCAGCGGCGGACAGCTAACCTACGAGCAGTACGTC.

The genes are TRBV7-2 and TRBJ1-5; no reliable D call. This CDR3 contains 16 residues. The V gene lost 1 base and the J gene lost 1 base, with 11 bases spanning the gap. Germline CDR1 SGHTA, CDR2 FQGNSA. The CDR3: CASSLVGGVSNQPQHF. Written as DNA, the CDR3 is TGTGCCAGCAGCTTAGTCGGCGGGGTAAGCAATCAGCCCCAGCATTTT.

This clonotype was counted between two and nine times. This chain uses TRBV6-2 or TRBV6-3 with TRBJ2-5; no reliable D call. Deletions cut 6 bases from V and 2 bases from J, with 13 bases between. CDR3 size: 14 residues. CDR1 and CDR2 (germline): MNHEY, SVGEGT. CDR3 region: CASSLQSPQETQYF. The CDR3 region has the DNA TGTGCCAGCAGCCTACAGAGCCCTCAAGAGACCCAGTACTTC.

V and J are TRBV6-1 and TRBJ1-2, with a tentative D call TRBD1 (5 bases). The germline gives CDR1 MNHNS, CDR2 SASEGT. V was clipped by 6 bases and J by 2 bases, with 13 bases between them. The CDR3 loop spans 14 amino acids. The CDR3 reads CASRDTGRNYGYTF. The CDR3 nucleotides read TGTGCCAGCAGGGACACCGGGCGAAACTATGGCTACACCTTC.

The chain combines TRBV5-6 with TRBJ2-5; D might be TRBD1 (6 bases). Trimming removed 0 bases from V and 4 bases from J, with 16 bases in between. This CDR3 has 16 amino acids. Germline V CDR1 and CDR2: SGHDT, YYEEEE. Here the CDR3 reads CASSLEAGWGLETQYF. CDR3 in DNA: TGTGCCAGCAGCTTGGAGGCAGGATGGGGGCTAGAGACCCAGTACTTC.